The 3 T cell receptor beta chains given below trace back to one sample, sequenced in a study of tumor-infiltrating lymphocytes in primary liver carcinoma. A constant-region primer primed TCR beta cDNA synthesis from 400 to 550 ng of total RNA. Libraries for TCR beta were built through three nested multiplex PCR rounds, which together made up a slightly modified ARM-PCR procedure. Running around 10 cycles apiece, the first two PCR rounds relied on TRBV1-TRBV30 forward primers together with a C-beta reverse primer. TCRdb fed the multiplex PCR reads into MiXCR, producing one record per CDR3 protein. Found here are approximately 40,000 distinct CDR3 sequences, about three quarters of them singletons; the top ten hold approximately 19%. The tissue used was unsorted bulk material of roughly 17-34 mg. RNA and DNA were co-extracted from it with the AllPrep DNA/RNA mini kit. Sequencing was done on a sample of liver tumor tissue from sampling region 2. The subset here: tumor region T2, inferior pole. These receptors all come from a man aged 40-49 years with primary liver carcinoma and hepatitis B virus infection.

As to this clonotype: Its ends do not fully match the called genes, so a read error is possible. The chain links TRBV11-2 to TRBJ2-1, with 7 bases aligning to TRBD2. The CDR3 covers 14 residues. Germline-derived CDR1 and CDR2 are SGHAT and FQNNGV. Here the CDR3 DNA reads TGTGCCAGCTTTAGCGGGCCACTCGACAATAAGCAGTTCTTC. As protein: CASFSGPLDNKQFF.

The rearrangement links TRBV20-1 to TRBJ2-5, with 10 bases aligning to TRBD2. The germline V gene encodes CDR1 DFQATT and CDR2 SNEGSKA (reference sequence). J lost 6 bases, V lost 6 bases, and 16 bases had no gene match. CDR3 length: 16 residues. The CDR3 is CSALSVSGRVGKTQYF. The CDR3 nucleotides read TGCAGTGCCCTAAGTGTCAGCGGGAGGGTAGGGAAGACCCAGTACTTC.

Regarding this clonotype: Because it lacks the conserved phenylalanine or tryptophan at the end, this CDR3 is likely a read error. The gene calls are TRBV7-9 and TRBJ2-5; D is uncertain. CDR1 and CDR2 from the germline V gene are SEHNR and FQNEAQ (reference sequence). The CDR3 loop spans 13 amino acids. Between the trimmed V and J ends, which lost 3 bases and 1 base, there was a span of 6 bases. CDR3 in DNA: TGTGCCAGCAGCTTTGACTTCCAAGAGACCCAGTACATC. Translated: CASSFDFQETQYI.